The 25 T cell receptor beta chains below were found in one sample sequenced in a study of blood T cell repertoires in COVID-19. The data were produced by immunoSEQ multiplex PCR, yet TCRdb's version contains in-frame clones alone and is incomplete. In the table there are about 190,000 clones, around nine tenths of which are singletons. The source material was peripheral blood. The receptor source for this set is a man aged 35-49 years with acute or convalescent COVID-19.

This clone has just one count. The chain combines TRBV29-1 with TRBJ2-2; TRBD1 matches 7 bases. V dropped 6 bases and J dropped 1; count of bases not matched to a gene: 5. Germline V gene data show CDR1 as SQVTM and CDR2 as ANQGSEA. The length of the CDR3 is 14 residues. In DNA, the CDR3 is TGCAGCGTCTTCGGGACAGTGAACACCGGGGAGCTGTTTTTT. Translated, it gives CSVFGTVNTGELFF.

This chain links TRBV19 with TRBJ2-7, with TRBD1 matching 7 bases. V lost 5 bases, J lost 2 bases, and 3 bases stayed unmatched. There are 13 residues in the CDR3. Germline V gives CDR1 LNHDA, CDR2 SQIVND (reference sequence). CDR3 in amino acids: CASSVGQPYEQYF. CDR3 bases: TGTGCCAGTAGTGTGGGACAGCCCTACGAGCAGTACTTC.

The count of this clone is one. The chain joins TRBV4-2 to TRBJ2-2; D may be TRBD2 (6 bases). The CDR3 loop spans 17 amino acids. Germline CDR1 reads LGHNA; CDR2 reads YNFKEQ. With 3 bases removed from V and 4 bases from J, the gap between germline ends came to 18 bases. The CDR3 loop is CASSQEGRGWRTGELFF. The CDR3 DNA follows: TGTGCCAGCAGCCAGGAGGGGAGAGGGTGGCGCACCGGGGAGCTGTTTTTT.

The chain has TRBV5-6 and TRBJ1-4; 9 nucleotides line up with TRBD1. V trimming: 4 bases; J trimming: 8 bases; junction bases outside the gene matches: 12. CDR1 is SGHDT and CDR2 is YYEEEE in the germline V gene. This CDR3 has 16 residues. The CDR3 DNA is TGTGCCAGCAGCCTAACAGGGGGCGAGGGTAGGGAAAAACTGTTTTTT. It encodes CASSLTGGEGREKLFF.

The CDR3 reads CASSLAGGGADTQYF. The DNA of the CDR3 is TGTGCCAGCAGCTTGGCCGGTGGGGGGGCAGATACGCAGTATTTT. The chain links TRBV5-4 to TRBJ2-3; 7 bases align to TRBD2. This CDR3 is built from 15 residues. Germline lookup yields CDR1 SGHNT and CDR2 YYREEE (reference sequence). The V and J ends lost 0 bases and 4 bases, in that order; junction bases with no gene match: 5.

This chain connects TRBV15 to TRBJ1-5; a weak D match, TRBD1 (6 bases). The CDR3 is made up of 13 amino acids. Per germline, CDR1 LNHNV and CDR2 YYDKDF (reference sequence). V was pared by 6 bases and J by 4 bases, with 10 bases between. Here the CDR3 DNA reads TGTGCCACCAGACAGGGATTGAATCAGCCCCAGCATTTT. Encoded protein: CATRQGLNQPQHF. The full variable domain, completed using reference TRBV15 and TRBJ1-5, is DAMVIQNPRYQVTQFGKPVTLSCSQTLNHNVMYWYQQKSSQAPKLLFHYYDKDFNNEADTPDNFQSRRPNTSFCFLDIRSPGLGDTAMYLCATRQGLNQPQHFGDGTRLSIL.

The gene calls are TRBV3-1 (or the pseudogene TRBV3-2) and TRBJ1-6; D is uncertain. CDR3 length: 14 residues. CDR1 LGHDT and CDR2 YNNKEL come from the germline V gene (reference sequence). V dropped 1 base and J dropped 6 bases, with 7 bases sitting between them. CDR3 region: CASSQGLLNSPLHF. CDR3 coding DNA: TGTGCCAGCAGCCAAGGGCTCCTTAATTCACCCCTCCACTTT.

The V and J genes are TRBV21-1 and TRBJ1-1; the tabulated D call, TRBD1, remains unverified against the DNA. TRBV21-1 is listed as a pseudogene. The CDR3 is 15 amino acids. For the CDR3, the DNA is TGTGCCAGCAGCAAAGGGGCCCAGGGATGGACTGAAGCTTTCTTT. This gives the protein CASSKGAQGWTEAFF.

On this clone: The same CDR3 also results from other DNA sequences found in this sample. This chain joins TRBV7-9 and TRBJ1-5; maybe TRBD1 (5 bases). The germline V gene encodes CDR1 SEHNR and CDR2 FQNEAQ (reference sequence). V was clipped by 1 base and J by 6 bases, with 7 bases between them. The CDR3 runs to 13 residues. In DNA form, the CDR3 reads TGTGCCAGCAGCTTAGGGGGGGGTCAGCCCCAGCATTTT. This gives the protein CASSLGGGQPQHF.

This chain links TRBV6-2 or TRBV6-3 with TRBJ2-7, with 13 bases matching TRBD2. Germline CDR1 is MNHEY and CDR2 is SVGEGT. Trimming cost V 6 bases and J 3 bases; bases outside gene matches: 2. This CDR3 comprises 14 residues. This chain's CDR3 is CASSGTSGNYEQYF. For the CDR3, the DNA is TGTGCCAGCAGCGGGACTAGCGGGAACTACGAGCAGTACTTC.

Comment on this clone: This specimen includes other DNA sequences encoding the same CDR3. This chain links TRBV7-9 with TRBJ1-1, with D unresolved. The CDR3 consists of 13 residues. Germline V CDR1 and CDR2: SEHNR, FQNEAQ (reference sequence). Trimming removed 1 base from V and 2 bases from J, with 5 bases in between. This CDR3 is CASSLVANTEAFF. CDR3 coding DNA: TGTGCCAGCAGCTTAGTGGCTAACACTGAAGCTTTCTTT.

This chain uses TRBV2 with TRBJ1-1; a possible D gene is TRBD1 (6 bases). This CDR3 has 14 residues. Germline V CDR1 and CDR2: SNHLY, FYNNEI. V lost 6 bases and J 1 base, leaving 12 bases between the germline ends. The CDR3 spells CASSGDTKNTEAFF. DNA of the CDR3: TGTGCCAGCAGCGGGGACACCAAGAACACTGAAGCTTTCTTT.

The chain has TRBV14 and TRBJ2-1; TRBD1 agrees at 8 bases. The germline V gene has CDR1 SGHDN and CDR2 FVKESK. CDR3 length: 15 amino acids. With V trimmed by 2 bases and J by 3 bases, 3 bases remained unmatched. This CDR3 is CASSQLTGGYNEQFF. CDR3 coding DNA: TGTGCCAGCAGCCAACTCACAGGGGGCTACAATGAGCAGTTCTTC.

This chain joins TRBV4-1 and TRBJ2-7; D may be TRBD1 (6 bases). The CDR3 sequence is 15 residues long. CDR1 and CDR2 (germline): MGHRA, YSYEKL. The V end lost 0 bases, the J end lost 4 bases, and 13 bases lay between the germline ends. The CDR3 region has the DNA TGCGCCAGCAGCCAAGAAATGGTCAGGGGATACGAGCAGTACTTC. It is translated as CASSQEMVRGYEQYF.

This clone showed up just once. The chain has TRBV7-3 and TRBJ1-1; the D is unclear. The germline CDR1 and CDR2 sequences are SGHTA and FQGTGA. There are 13 residues in the CDR3. V lost 1 base and J lost 5, with 8 bases in between. CDR3 DNA sequence: TGTGCCAGCAGCTTAAGCAGGTTGACTGAAGCTTTCTTT. Encoded protein: CASSLSRLTEAFF.

V is TRBV6-5 and J is TRBJ2-7; D not resolved. This CDR3 region has 11 residues. The V and J ends lost 0 bases and 6 bases respectively, with 3 bases between them. Germline CDR1 is MNHEY and CDR2 is SVGAGI. CDR3 sequence (DNA): TGTGCCAGCAGTTACTCTAGCGAGCAGTACTTC. Residues: CASSYSSEQYF.

This clone was recorded once. J is TRBJ1-5 and V is TRBV19; TRBD1 might be the D (5 bases). V was trimmed by 7 bases and J by 5 bases, leaving 12 bases between them. CDR1 and CDR2 from the germline V gene are LNHDA and SQIVND (reference sequence). This CDR3 is 13 amino acids long. The DNA of the CDR3 is TGTGCCAGTAATGGGTGGGGCGATCAGCCCCAGCATTTT. Its translation is CASNGWGDQPQHF.

The rearrangement joins TRBV7-2 to TRBJ1-1; D may be TRBD1 (5 bases). Germline lookup yields CDR1 SGHTA and CDR2 FQGNSA. The CDR3 contains 14 residues. V lost 7 bases and J 4 bases, leaving 16 bases between the germline ends. CDR3: CASTPWGGGTEAFF. CDR3 in DNA: TGTGCCAGCACCCCATGGGGGGGAGGCACTGAAGCTTTCTTT.

The chain combines TRBV9 with TRBJ2-2; 9 nucleotides match TRBD2. Trimming removed 4 bases from V and 4 bases from J; junction bases left unmatched: 11. CDR3 size: 17 residues. Germline V gene sequence: CDR1 SGDLS, CDR2 YYNGEE. CDR3 amino acids: CASSPPRGRGGTGELFF. The CDR3, as DNA: TGTGCCAGCAGCCCCCCCCGCGGGAGGGGGGGCACCGGGGAGCTGTTTTTT.

This chain uses TRBV5-1 with TRBJ1-1, with D unresolved. This CDR3 has 15 residues. With 0 bases removed from V and 3 bases from J, the gap between germline ends came to 12 bases. CDR1 and CDR2 from the germline V gene are SGHRS and YFSETQ. DNA of the CDR3: TGCGCCAGCAGCTTGGCGACCAGGCCCGACACTGAAGCTTTCTTT. Protein product: CASSLATRPDTEAFF.

V usage is TRBV6-5 and J usage is TRBJ2-1; 10 bases are shared with TRBD2. The CDR3 length is 13 residues. J lost 9 bases, V lost 6 bases, and 5 bases had no gene match. Germline CDR1 reads MNHEY; CDR2 reads SVGAGI. The CDR3 nucleotides read TGTGCCAGCAGAACTAGCGGGGATCTTGAGCAGTTCTTC. This encodes CASRTSGDLEQFF.

V and J are TRBV12-3 or TRBV12-4 and TRBJ2-7; perhaps TRBD2 as D (5 bases). The CDR3 has 12 amino acids. Trimming removed 4 bases from V and 5 bases from J, with 9 bases in between. CDR3 region: CASSYHGDEQYF. Written as DNA, the CDR3 is TGTGCCAGCAGTTACCACGGGGACGAGCAGTACTTC.

The chain carries TRBV5-4 and TRBJ2-1, with D perhaps matching TRBD2 (6 bases). The length of the CDR3 is 14 residues. Trimming shortened V by 4 bases and J by 3 bases, and 11 bases separated the two germline ends. Germline CDR1 is SGHNT and CDR2 is YYREEE (reference sequence). The CDR3, as DNA: TGTGCCAGCAGCCTCAGAGCGGGCTACAATGAGCAGTTCTTC. Protein sequence: CASSLRAGYNEQFF.

This clone was seen ten or more times. V and J are TRBV30 and TRBJ1-4; 9 bases are a match to TRBD1. The CDR3 has 16 residues. Per the germline V gene, CDR1 is GTSNPN and CDR2 is SVGIG (reference sequence). Losses at the gene ends were 2 bases for V and 4 bases for J; bases not matched to a gene: 8. CDR3 DNA sequence: TGTGCCTGGAGTACTGGACAGGGGATGGGTAATGAAAAACTGTTTTTT. Amino acids: CAWSTGQGMGNEKLFF.

This rearrangement joins TRBV30 to TRBJ2-1, with 9 bases identical to TRBD1. Unmatched junction bases numbered 8, after V lost 4 bases and J lost 4 bases. CDR1 is GTSNPN, CDR2 SVGIG, per germline (reference sequence). This CDR3 has 15 amino acids. The CDR3 region is CAWTTGTGLYNEQFF. The CDR3 DNA sequence: TGTGCCTGGACAACCGGGACAGGGCTTTACAATGAGCAGTTCTTC. The full variable domain, in which reference TRBV30 and TRBJ2-1 provide the parts outside the CDR3, is SQTIHQWPATLVQPVGSPLSLECTVEGTSNPNLYWYRQAAGRGLQLLFYSVGIGQISSEVPQNLSASRPQDRQFILSSKKLLLSDSGFYLCAWTTGTGLYNEQFFGPGTRLTVL.